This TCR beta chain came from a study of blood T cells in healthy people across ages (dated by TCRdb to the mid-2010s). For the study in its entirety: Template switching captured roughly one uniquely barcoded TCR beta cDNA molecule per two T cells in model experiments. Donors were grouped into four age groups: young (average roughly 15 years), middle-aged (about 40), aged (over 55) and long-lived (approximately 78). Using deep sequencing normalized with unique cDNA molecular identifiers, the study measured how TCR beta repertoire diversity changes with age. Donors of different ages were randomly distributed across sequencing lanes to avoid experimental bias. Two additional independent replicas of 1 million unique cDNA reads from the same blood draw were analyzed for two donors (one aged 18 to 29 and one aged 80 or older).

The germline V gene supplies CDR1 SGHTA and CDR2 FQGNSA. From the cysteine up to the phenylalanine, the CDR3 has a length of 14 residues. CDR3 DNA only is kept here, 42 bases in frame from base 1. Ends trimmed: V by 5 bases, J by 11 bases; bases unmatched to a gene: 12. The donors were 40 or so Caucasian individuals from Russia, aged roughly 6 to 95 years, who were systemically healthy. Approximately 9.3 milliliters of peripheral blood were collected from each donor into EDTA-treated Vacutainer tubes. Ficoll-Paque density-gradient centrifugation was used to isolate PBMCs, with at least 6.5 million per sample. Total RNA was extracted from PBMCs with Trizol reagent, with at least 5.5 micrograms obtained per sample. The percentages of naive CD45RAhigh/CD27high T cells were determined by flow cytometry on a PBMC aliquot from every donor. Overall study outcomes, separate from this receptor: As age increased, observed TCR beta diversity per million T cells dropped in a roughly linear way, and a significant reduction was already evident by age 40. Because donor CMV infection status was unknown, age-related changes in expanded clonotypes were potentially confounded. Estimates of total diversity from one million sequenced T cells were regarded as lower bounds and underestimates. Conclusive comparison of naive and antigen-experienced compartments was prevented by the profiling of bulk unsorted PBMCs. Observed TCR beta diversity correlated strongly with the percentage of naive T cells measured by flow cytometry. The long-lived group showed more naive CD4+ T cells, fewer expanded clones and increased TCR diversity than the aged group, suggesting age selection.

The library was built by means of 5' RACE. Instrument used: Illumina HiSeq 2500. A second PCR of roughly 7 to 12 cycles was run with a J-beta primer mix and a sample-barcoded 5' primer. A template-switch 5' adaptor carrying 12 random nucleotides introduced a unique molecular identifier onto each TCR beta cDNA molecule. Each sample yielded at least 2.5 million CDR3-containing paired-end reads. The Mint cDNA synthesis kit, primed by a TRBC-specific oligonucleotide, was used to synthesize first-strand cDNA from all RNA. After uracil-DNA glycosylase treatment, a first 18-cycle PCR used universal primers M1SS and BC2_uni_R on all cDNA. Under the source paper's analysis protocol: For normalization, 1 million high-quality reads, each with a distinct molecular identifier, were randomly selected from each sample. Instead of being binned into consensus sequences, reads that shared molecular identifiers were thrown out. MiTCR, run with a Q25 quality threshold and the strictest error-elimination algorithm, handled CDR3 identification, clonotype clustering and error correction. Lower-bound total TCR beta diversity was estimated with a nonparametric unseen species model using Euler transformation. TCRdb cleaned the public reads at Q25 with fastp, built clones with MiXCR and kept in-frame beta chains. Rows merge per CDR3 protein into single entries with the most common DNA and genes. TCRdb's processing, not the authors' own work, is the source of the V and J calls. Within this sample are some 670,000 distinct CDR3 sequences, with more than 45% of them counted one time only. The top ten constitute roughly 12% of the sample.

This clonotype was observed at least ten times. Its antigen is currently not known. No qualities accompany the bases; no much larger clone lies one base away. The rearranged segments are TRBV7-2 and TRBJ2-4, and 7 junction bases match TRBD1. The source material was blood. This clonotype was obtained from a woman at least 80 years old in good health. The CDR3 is CASSPSRDSRLQYF. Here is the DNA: TGTGCCAGCAGCCCAAGCCGGGACAGTCGGCTTCAGTACTTC.